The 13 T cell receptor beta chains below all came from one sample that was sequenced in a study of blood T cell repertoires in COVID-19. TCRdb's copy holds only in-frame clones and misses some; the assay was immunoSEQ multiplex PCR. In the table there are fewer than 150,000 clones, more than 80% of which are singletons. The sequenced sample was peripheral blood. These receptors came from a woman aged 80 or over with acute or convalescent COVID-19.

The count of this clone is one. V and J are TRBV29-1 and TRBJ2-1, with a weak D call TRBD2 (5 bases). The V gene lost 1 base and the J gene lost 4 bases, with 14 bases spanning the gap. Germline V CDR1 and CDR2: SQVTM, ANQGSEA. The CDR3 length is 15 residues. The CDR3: CSVEAPRAGYNEQFF. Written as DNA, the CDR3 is TGCAGCGTTGAAGCCCCCCGGGCGGGTTACAATGAGCAGTTCTTC.

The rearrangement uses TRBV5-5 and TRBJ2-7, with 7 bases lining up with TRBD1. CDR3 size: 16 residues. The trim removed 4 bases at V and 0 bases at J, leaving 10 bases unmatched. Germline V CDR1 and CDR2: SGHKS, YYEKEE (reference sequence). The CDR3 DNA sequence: TGTGCCAGCAGCGACTACAGGGGTAGGAGCTCCTACGAGCAGTACTTC. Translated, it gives CASSDYRGRSSYEQYF.

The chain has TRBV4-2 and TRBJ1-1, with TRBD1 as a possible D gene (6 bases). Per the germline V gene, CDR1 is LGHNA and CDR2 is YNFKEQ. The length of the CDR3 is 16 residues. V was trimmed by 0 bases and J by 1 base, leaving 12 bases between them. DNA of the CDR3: TGTGCCAGCAGCCAAGAGAGACAGGTTCAGAACACTGAAGCTTTCTTT. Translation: CASSQERQVQNTEAFF.

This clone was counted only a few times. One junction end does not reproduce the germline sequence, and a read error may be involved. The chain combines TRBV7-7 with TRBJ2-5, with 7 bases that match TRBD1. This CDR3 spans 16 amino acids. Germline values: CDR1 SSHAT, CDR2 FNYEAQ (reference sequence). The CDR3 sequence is CASSPRLRQGQETQYF. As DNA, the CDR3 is TGTGCTAGCAGCCCCCGACTAAGACAGGGCCAAGAGACCCAGTACTTC.

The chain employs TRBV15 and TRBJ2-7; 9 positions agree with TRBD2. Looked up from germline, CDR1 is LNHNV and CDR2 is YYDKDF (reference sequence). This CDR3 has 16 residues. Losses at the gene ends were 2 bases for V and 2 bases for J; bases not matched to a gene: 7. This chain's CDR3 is CATSRTAGGRTYEQYF. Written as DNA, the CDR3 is TGTGCCACCAGCAGAACTGCGGGGGGGAGAACCTACGAGCAGTACTTC.

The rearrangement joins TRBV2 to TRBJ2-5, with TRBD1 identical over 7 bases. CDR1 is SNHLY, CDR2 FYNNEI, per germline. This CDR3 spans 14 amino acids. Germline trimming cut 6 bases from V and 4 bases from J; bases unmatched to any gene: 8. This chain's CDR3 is CASRPQGIGETQYF. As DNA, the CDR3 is TGTGCCAGCAGGCCACAGGGGATTGGAGAGACCCAGTACTTC.

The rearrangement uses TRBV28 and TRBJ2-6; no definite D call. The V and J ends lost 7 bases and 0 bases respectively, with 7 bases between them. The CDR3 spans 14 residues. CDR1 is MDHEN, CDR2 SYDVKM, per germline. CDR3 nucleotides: TGTGCCAGCACGCAGTACTCTGGGGCCAACGTCCTGACTTTC. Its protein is CASTQYSGANVLTF.

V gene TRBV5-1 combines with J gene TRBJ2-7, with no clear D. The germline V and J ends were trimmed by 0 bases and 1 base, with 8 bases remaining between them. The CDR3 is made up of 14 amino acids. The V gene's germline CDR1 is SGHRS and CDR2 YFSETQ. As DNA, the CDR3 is TGCGCCAGCAGCTTGGGATCCGGGTCCTACGAGCAGTACTTC. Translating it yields CASSLGSGSYEQYF.

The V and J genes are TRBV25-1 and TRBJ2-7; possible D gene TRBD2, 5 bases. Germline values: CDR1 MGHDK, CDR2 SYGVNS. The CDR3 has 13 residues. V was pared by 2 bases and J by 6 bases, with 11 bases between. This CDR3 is CASSERRRGEQYF. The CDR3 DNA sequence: TGTGCCAGCAGTGAACGCCGTCGGGGCGAGCAGTACTTC.

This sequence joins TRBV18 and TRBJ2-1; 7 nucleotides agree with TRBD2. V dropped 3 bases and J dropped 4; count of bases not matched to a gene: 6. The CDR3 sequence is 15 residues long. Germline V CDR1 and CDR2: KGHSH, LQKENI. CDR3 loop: CASSPISGEYNEQFF. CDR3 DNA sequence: TGTGCCAGCTCACCGATAAGCGGGGAGTACAATGAGCAGTTCTTC.

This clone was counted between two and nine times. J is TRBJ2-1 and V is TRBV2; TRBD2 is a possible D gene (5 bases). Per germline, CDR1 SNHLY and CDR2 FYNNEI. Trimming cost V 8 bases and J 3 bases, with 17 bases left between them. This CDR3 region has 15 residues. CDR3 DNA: TGTGCCAGCGTAGGGCCGACTACTCTCTACAATGAGCAGTTCTTC. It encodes CASVGPTTLYNEQFF.

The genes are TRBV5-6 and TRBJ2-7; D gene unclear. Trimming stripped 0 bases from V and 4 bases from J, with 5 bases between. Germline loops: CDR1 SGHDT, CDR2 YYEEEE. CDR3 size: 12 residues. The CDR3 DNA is TGTGCCAGCAGCTTGGCCAGTTACGAGCAGTACTTC. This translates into CASSLASYEQYF.

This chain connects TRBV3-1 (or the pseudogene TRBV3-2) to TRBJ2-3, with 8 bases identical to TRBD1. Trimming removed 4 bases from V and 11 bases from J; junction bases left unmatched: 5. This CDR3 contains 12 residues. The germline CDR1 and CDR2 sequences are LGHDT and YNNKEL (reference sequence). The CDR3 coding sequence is TGTGCCAGCAGCCTCGGGACAGGAGTGCAGTATTTT. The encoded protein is CASSLGTGVQYF.